Included here is one T cell receptor (beta chain) sequence, with context. Using immunoSEQ multiplex PCR, the repertoire was profiled, and TCRdb retains in-frame clones only, with some absent. The sample consists of approximately 72,000 clones, 85% of them appearing once. The data are from a study of blood T cell repertoires in COVID-19. Sequenced sample: peripheral blood. This sequence was found in a woman older than 75 with active or convalescent COVID-19.

CDR3 amino acids: CASSLDSNTEAFF. The CDR3 DNA sequence: TGTGCCAGCAGCCTCGACAGTAACACTGAAGCTTTCTTT. The V gene is TRBV6-6, the J gene TRBJ1-1, with D tentatively TRBD1 (5 bases). The V and J ends lost 6 bases and 2 bases respectively, with 10 bases between them. This CDR3 has 13 residues. Germline CDR1 MNHNY, CDR2 SVGAGI (reference sequence).